This T cell receptor (beta chain) derives from a study of post-analysis software for immune sequencing data. Study observations and caveats: Multiple sclerosis patients showed significantly lower normalized Chao1 diversity than controls did. When patients were compared with controls, 5 or 6 TRBV segments were more frequent, TRBV5-6, TRBV5-1 and TRBV20-1 among them.

CDR3 length: 15 amino acids. Germline values: CDR1 SGHRS, CDR2 YFSETQ. TCR beta cDNA libraries included unique molecular identifiers. TCRdb processed the PCR reads anew with MiXCR; each CDR3 protein has one entry. The sample lists approximately 570,000 distinct CDR3 sequences, roughly 40% occurring once. Comments on this clonotype: Antigen: not known. One end of the junction is discordant with germline, which a read error may explain.

The sample taken for sequencing was blood. The receptor comes from a girl aged 5-17 years with multiple sclerosis. The chain joins TRBV5-1 to TRBJ2-3; D perhaps matches TRBD2 (5 bases). Written as DNA, the CDR3 is TGCGCCAGCAGCTTAAGGGCGGGTTACACAGATACTCAGTATTTT. As protein: CASSLRAGYTDTQYF.